The 18 T cell receptor beta chains presented below share a single source sample, sequenced in a study of vaccination and CD4 T cells after COVID-19. Their recognized antigens are unknown. The treatment denotes: approximately nine-day PBMC culture with coronavirus spike peptide pools or control peptides (ViraFEST assay). Sequencing of DNA taken from cultured CD4+ T cells relied on the Oncomine TCR Beta short-read assay. Via MiXCR, TCRdb re-called the PCR reads, giving one row per CDR3 protein. The repertoire holds about 16,000 distinct CDR3 sequences, with 48% as singletons. The sequenced sample consisted of CD4+ T cells from blood, cultured in vitro. Receptor source: a human donor who had recovered from COVID-19.

This chain joins TRBV9 and TRBJ2-1; 7 bases match TRBD2. Trimming removed 0 bases from V and 2 bases from J; junction bases left unmatched: 8. The CDR3 loop spans 17 amino acids. Germline-derived CDR1 and CDR2 are SGDLS and YYNGEE. In DNA form, the CDR3 reads TGTGCCAGCAGCGTAGCTGTGGGGCGGGGGACCTACAATGAGCAGTTCTTC. This encodes CASSVAVGRGTYNEQFF.

This chain uses TRBV6-5 with TRBJ2-7, with 10 bases matching TRBD2. The germline CDR1 and CDR2 sequences are MNHEY and SVGAGI. J lost 6 bases, V lost 3 bases, and 8 bases had no gene match. The CDR3 length is 15 residues. CDR3 sequence: CASSYSPSGRGEQYF. The CDR3 region has the DNA TGTGCCAGCAGTTATTCCCCTAGCGGGAGAGGCGAGCAGTACTTC.

The chain links TRBV10-3 to TRBJ1-2; 7 bases align to TRBD1. The CDR3 length is 15 residues. V gave up 7 bases and J gave up 2 bases; unmatched junction bases: 10. Germline V lookup: CDR1 ENHRY, CDR2 SYGVKD. The DNA of the CDR3 is TGTGCCATCACCCCAACCTCGGGACAGAACTATGGCTACACCTTC. Translated, it gives CAITPTSGQNYGYTF.

There are a few counts of this clonotype. The V call is TRBV15, the J call TRBJ2-7; 9 bases are a match to TRBD2. After removal of 0 bases from V and 3 bases from J, the junction contained 3 bases not matched to a gene. CDR3 size: 15 residues. CDR1 LNHNV and CDR2 YYDKDF come from the germline V gene (reference sequence). The CDR3 nucleotides read TGTGCCACCAGCAGAGATAGCGGGGGCTACTACGAGCAGTACTTC. It translates to CATSRDSGGYYEQYF. Filled out from reference TRBV15 and TRBJ2-7, the complete variable domain reads DAMVIQNPRYQVTQFGKPVTLSCSQTLNHNVMYWYQQKSSQAPKLLFHYYDKDFNNEADTPDNFQSRRPNTSFCFLDIRSPGLGDTAMYLCATSRDSGGYYEQYFGPGTRLTVT.

The chain is built from TRBV5-4 and TRBJ2-1; the D gene is possibly TRBD2 (7 bases). There are 15 residues in the CDR3. With 1 base removed from V and 5 bases from J, the gap between germline ends came to 13 bases. Germline lookup yields CDR1 SGHNT and CDR2 YYREEE (reference sequence). In nucleotides, the CDR3 is TGTGCCAGCAGCTTGCCGGGGGGCCAGAACAATGAGCAGTTCTTC. The encoded protein is CASSLPGGQNNEQFF.

The chain carries TRBV6-5 and TRBJ2-5; maybe TRBD1 (6 bases). The CDR3 is 14 amino acids. V lost 2 bases, J lost 4 bases, and 11 bases lay in between. CDR1 is MNHEY and CDR2 is SVGAGI in the germline V gene. The CDR3 DNA sequence: TGTGCCAGCAGTTACGGACAGCTTCGAGAGACCCAGTACTTC. It encodes CASSYGQLRETQYF.

J is TRBJ1-1 and V is TRBV14; D call uncertain. The CDR3 is made up of 14 amino acids. Germline lookup yields CDR1 SGHDN and CDR2 FVKESK. V lost 0 bases and J lost 1, with 6 bases in between. CDR3 amino acids: CASSQETRNTEAFF. The DNA of the CDR3 is TGTGCCAGCAGCCAAGAGACAAGGAACACTGAAGCTTTCTTT.

V is TRBV30 and J is TRBJ1-1; unclear D gene. This CDR3 contains 12 residues. Between the trimmed V and J ends, which lost 5 bases and 1 base, there was a span of 8 bases. The germline V gene has CDR1 GTSNPN and CDR2 SVGIG (reference sequence). The CDR3 DNA is TGTGCCTGGGCGCCTGGGAACACTGAAGCTTTCTTT. As protein: CAWAPGNTEAFF.

About this clonotype itself: The germline gene is not matched at one end of the junction; a read error may be the cause. The DNA for the CDR3 is TGTGCCAGCAGCTTAAGGGTGGGCCCCACAGATATGCAGTATTTT. It codes for CASSLRVGPTDMQYF. The rearrangement links TRBV7-3 to TRBJ2-3; D gene ambiguous. CDR1 is SGHTA, CDR2 FQGTGA, per germline. This CDR3 spans 15 amino acids.

This clonotype was counted between two and nine times. This rearrangement joins TRBV24-1 to TRBJ1-5, with D possibly matching TRBD1 (6 bases). Trimming took 3 bases from V and 7 from J, leaving 15 bases between them. Germline CDR1 KGHDR, CDR2 SFDVKD. The CDR3 contains 15 residues. Written as DNA, the CDR3 is TGTGCCACCAGTGATCGGCGGGCAGGGGAGCAGCCCCAGCATTTT. As protein: CATSDRRAGEQPQHF.

This chain joins TRBV5-4 and TRBJ2-6; D is unresolved. V gave up 4 bases and J gave up 0 bases, with 8 bases separating them. The CDR3 totals 15 residues. Germline loops: CDR1 SGHNT, CDR2 YYREEE (reference sequence). CDR3 region: CASSLIPSGANVLTF. CDR3 bases: TGTGCCAGCAGCCTTATACCCTCTGGGGCCAACGTCCTGACTTTC.

There are a few counts of this clonotype. The chain combines TRBV6-5 with TRBJ2-7, with D hard to call. Germline V gives CDR1 MNHEY, CDR2 SVGAGI. The CDR3 covers 13 residues. The V and J ends lost 2 bases and 2 bases respectively, with 7 bases between them. CDR3 region: CASSYQETYEQYF. CDR3 coding DNA: TGTGCCAGCAGTTACCAGGAAACCTACGAGCAGTACTTC.

The chain joins TRBV7-6 to TRBJ2-2, with no clear D. CDR1 is SGHVS, CDR2 FNYEAQ, per germline. With 4 bases removed from V and 1 base from J, the gap between germline ends came to 1 base. This CDR3 is built from 12 residues. CDR3 nucleotides: TGTGCCAGCAGCTGGAACACCGGGGAGCTGTTTTTT. Translated: CASSWNTGELFF.

The chain links TRBV7-9 to TRBJ1-5; D not certain. Per germline, CDR1 SEHNR and CDR2 FQNEAQ (reference sequence). Trimming removed 4 bases from V and 2 bases from J, with 9 bases in between. The CDR3 is 14 amino acids. CDR3 residues: CASSSAGGNQPQHF. The CDR3 DNA reads as TGTGCCAGCAGCTCCGCCGGGGGCAATCAGCCCCAGCATTTT.

This CDR3 reads CASSTGLAGANTGELFF. The CDR3 coding sequence is TGCGCCAGCAGCACAGGACTAGCGGGGGCGAACACCGGGGAGCTGTTTTTT. The J gene is TRBJ2-2, the V gene TRBV5-1; TRBD2 matches 13 bases. The trim removed 4 bases at V and 0 bases at J, leaving 3 bases unmatched. In germline, CDR1 is SGHRS, CDR2 YFSETQ. This CDR3 contains 17 residues.

The chain carries TRBV11-3 and TRBJ2-1, with 8 bases that match TRBD2. Germline CDR1 and CDR2: SGHNT and YENEEA. The CDR3 is 14 residues long. Germline trimming cut 4 bases from V and 2 bases from J; bases unmatched to any gene: 1. The CDR3 loop reads CASSSGGTYNEQFF. CDR3 nucleotides: TGTGCCAGCAGCTCGGGGGGGACCTACAATGAGCAGTTCTTC.

The sample holds one count of this clonotype. The chain links TRBV2 to TRBJ1-5, with D possibly matching TRBD1 (5 bases). CDR3 length: 16 amino acids. CDR1 is SNHLY and CDR2 is FYNNEI in the germline V gene. With 1 base removed from V and 5 bases from J, the gap between germline ends came to 15 bases. The chain's CDR3 is CASSEDRRDGYQPQHF. Here the CDR3 DNA reads TGTGCCAGCAGTGAAGACCGAAGGGACGGGTATCAGCCCCAGCATTTT.

A few counts support this clonotype. This chain uses TRBV7-2 with TRBJ2-7; D is undetermined. The V end lost 3 bases, the J end lost 3 bases, and 21 bases lay between the germline ends. Per germline, CDR1 SGHTA and CDR2 FQGNSA. CDR3 length equals 17 residues. This CDR3 reads CASSFDHVARPNYEQYF. Written as DNA, the CDR3 is TGTGCCAGCAGCTTCGATCATGTTGCGCGTCCGAACTACGAGCAGTACTTC. Full variable domain (missing parts from reference TRBV7-2 and TRBJ2-7): GAGVSQSPSNKVTEKGKDVELRCDPISGHTALYWYRQSLGQGLEFLIYFQGNSAPDKSGLPSDRFSAERTGGSVSTLTIQRTQQEDSAVYLCASSFDHVARPNYEQYFGPGTRLTVT.